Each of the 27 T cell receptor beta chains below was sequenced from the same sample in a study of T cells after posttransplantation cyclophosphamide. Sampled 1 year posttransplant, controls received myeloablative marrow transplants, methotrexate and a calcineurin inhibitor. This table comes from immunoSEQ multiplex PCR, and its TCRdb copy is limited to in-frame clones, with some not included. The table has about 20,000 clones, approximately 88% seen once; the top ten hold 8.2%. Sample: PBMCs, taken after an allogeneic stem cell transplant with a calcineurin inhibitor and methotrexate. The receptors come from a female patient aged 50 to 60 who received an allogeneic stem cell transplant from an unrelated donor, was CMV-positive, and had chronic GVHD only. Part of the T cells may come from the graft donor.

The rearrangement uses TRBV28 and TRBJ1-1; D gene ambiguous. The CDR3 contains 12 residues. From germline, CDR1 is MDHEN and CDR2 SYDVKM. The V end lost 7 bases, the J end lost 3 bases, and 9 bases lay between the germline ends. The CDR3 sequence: CASMNGHTEAFF. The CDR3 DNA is TGTGCCAGCATGAACGGTCACACTGAAGCTTTCTTT.

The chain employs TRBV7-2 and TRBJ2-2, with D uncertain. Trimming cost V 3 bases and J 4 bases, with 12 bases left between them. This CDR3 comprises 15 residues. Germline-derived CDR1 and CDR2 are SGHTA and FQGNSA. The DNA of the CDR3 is TGTGCCAGCAGCTTTAACGTCAGAGGCACCGGGGAGCTGTTTTTT. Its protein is CASSFNVRGTGELFF. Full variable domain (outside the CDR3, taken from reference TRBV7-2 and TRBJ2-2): GAGVSQSPSNKVTEKGKDVELRCDPISGHTALYWYRQSLGQGLEFLIYFQGNSAPDKSGLPSDRFSAERTGGSVSTLTIQRTQQEDSAVYLCASSFNVRGTGELFFGEGSRLTVL.

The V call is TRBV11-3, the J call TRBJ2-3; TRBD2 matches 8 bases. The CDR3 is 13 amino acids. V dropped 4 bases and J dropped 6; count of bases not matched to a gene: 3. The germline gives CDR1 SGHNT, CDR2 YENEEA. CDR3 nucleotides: TGTGCCAGCAGCTCAAGCGGGAGTGATACGCAGTATTTT. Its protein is CASSSSGSDTQYF. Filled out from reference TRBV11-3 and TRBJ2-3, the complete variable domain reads EAGVVQSPRYKIIEKKQPVAFWCNPISGHNTLYWYLQNLGQGPELLIRYENEEAVDDSQLPKDRFSAERLKGVDSTLKIQPAELGDSAVYLCASSSSGSDTQYFGPGTRLTVL.

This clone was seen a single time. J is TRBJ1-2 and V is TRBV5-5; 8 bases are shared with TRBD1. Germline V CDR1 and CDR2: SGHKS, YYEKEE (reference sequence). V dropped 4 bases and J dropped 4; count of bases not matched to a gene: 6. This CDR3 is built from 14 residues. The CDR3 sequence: CASSPGQGFYGYTF. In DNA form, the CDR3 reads TGTGCCAGCAGCCCCGGACAGGGCTTCTATGGCTACACCTTC.

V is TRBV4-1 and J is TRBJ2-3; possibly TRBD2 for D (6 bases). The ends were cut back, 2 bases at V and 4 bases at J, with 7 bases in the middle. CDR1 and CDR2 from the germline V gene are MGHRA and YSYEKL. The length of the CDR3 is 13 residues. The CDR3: CASSQPGADTQYF. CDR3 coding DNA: TGCGCCAGCAGCCAACCGGGGGCAGATACGCAGTATTTT.

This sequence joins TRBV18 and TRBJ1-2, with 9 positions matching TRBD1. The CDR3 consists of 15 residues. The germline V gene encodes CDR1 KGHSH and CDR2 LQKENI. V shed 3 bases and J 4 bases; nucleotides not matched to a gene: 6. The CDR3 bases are TGTGCCAGCTCACCTCCGGGACAGGGCCGCTATGGCTACACCTTC. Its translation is CASSPPGQGRYGYTF.

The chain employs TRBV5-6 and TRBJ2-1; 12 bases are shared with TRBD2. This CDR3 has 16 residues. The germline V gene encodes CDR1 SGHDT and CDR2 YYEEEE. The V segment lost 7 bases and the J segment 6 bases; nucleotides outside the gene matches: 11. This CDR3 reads CASGKALAGGANEQFF. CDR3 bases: TGTGCCAGCGGAAAGGCCCTAGCGGGAGGGGCCAATGAGCAGTTCTTC.

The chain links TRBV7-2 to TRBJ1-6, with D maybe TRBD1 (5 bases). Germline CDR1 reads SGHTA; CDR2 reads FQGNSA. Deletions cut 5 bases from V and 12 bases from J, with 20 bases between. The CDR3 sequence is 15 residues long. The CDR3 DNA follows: TGTGCCAGCAGCCCTGACGGGGTGGGGGGAAGACCCCTCCACTTT. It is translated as CASSPDGVGGRPLHF.

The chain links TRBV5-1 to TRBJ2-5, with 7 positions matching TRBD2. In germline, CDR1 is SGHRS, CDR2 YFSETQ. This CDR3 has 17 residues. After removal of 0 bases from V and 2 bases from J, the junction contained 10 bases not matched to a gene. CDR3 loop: CASSLDGLAGNQETQYF. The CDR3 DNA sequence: TGCGCCAGCAGCTTGGACGGCTTAGCGGGCAATCAAGAGACCCAGTACTTC.

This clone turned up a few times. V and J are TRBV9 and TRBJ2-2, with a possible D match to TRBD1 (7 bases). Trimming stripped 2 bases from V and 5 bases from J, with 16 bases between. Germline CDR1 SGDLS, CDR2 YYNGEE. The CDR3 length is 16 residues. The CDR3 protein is CASSVAGQPRTGELFF. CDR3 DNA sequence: TGTGCCAGCAGCGTGGCGGGACAGCCGAGGACCGGGGAGCTGTTTTTT.

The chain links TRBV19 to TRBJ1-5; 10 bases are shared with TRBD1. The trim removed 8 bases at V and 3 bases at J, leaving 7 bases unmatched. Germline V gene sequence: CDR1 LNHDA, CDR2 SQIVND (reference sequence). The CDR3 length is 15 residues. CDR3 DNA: TGTGCCAGTGGGGACAGGGGAAGGGACAATCAGCCCCAGCATTTT. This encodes CASGDRGRDNQPQHF.

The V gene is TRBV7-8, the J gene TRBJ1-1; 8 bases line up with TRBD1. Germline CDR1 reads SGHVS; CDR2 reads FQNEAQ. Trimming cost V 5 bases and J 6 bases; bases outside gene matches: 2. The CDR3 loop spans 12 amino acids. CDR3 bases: TGTGCCAGCAGCATGACAGGGGCTGAAGCTTTCTTT. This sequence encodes CASSMTGAEAFF.

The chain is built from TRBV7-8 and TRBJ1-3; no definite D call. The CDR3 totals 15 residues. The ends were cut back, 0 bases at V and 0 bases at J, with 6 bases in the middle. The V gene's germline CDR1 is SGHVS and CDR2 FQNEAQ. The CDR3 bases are TGTGCCAGCAGCTTAGCTCACAGCTCTGGAAACACCATATATTTT. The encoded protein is CASSLAHSSGNTIYF.

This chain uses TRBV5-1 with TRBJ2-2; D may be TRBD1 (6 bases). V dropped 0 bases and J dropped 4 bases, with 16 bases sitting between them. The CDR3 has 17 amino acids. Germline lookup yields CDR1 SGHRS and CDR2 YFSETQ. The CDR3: CASSLAAAGERTGELFF. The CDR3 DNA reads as TGCGCCAGCAGCTTGGCCGCGGCAGGGGAGCGCACCGGGGAGCTGTTTTTT.

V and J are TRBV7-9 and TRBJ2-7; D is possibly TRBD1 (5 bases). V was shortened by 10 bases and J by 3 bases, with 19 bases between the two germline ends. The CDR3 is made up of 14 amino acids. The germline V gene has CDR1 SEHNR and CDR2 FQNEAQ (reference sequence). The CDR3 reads CATMDISKSYEQYF. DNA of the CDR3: TGTGCCACCATGGACATTTCCAAGAGCTACGAGCAGTACTTC.

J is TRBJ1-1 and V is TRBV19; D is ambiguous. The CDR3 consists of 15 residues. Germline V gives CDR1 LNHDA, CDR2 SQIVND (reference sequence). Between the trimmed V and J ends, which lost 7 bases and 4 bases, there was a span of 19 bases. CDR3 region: CASTPRGRSTTEAFF. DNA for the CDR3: TGTGCCAGTACTCCCCGCGGCCGGTCGACCACTGAAGCTTTCTTT.

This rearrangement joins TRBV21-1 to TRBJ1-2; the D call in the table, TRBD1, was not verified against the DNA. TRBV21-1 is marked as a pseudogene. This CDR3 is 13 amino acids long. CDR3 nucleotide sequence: TGTGCCAGCGGACGGGACAGCAACTATGGCTACACCTTC. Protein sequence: CASGRDSNYGYTF.

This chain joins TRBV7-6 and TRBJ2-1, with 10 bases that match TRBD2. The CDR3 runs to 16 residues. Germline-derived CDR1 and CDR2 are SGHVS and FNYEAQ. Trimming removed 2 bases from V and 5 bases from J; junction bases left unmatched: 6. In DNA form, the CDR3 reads TGTGCCAGCAGCTTACTAGCGGGAGTAGGACACAATGAGCAGTTCTTC. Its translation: CASSLLAGVGHNEQFF.

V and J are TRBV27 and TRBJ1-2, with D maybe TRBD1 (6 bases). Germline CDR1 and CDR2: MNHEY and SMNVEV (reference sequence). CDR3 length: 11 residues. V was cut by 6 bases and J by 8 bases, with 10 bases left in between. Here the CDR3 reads CASRGGRGYTF. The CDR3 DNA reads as TGTGCCAGCAGGGGGGGGCGGGGCTACACCTTC.

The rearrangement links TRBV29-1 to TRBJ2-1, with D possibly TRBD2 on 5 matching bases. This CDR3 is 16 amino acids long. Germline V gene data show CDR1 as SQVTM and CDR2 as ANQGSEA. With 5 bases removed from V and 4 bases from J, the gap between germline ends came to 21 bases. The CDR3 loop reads CSVRPGLGGFYNEQFF. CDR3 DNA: TGCAGCGTTAGACCCGGGCTGGGCGGGTTTTACAATGAGCAGTTCTTC.

Here the CDR3 reads CASSADRGRNTQYF. CDR3 bases: TGTGCCAGCAGCGCGGACAGGGGAAGGAATACGCAGTATTTT. The J gene is TRBJ2-3, the V gene TRBV27, with 9 bases lining up with TRBD1. The CDR3 spans 14 residues. CDR1 is MNHEY, CDR2 SMNVEV, per germline (reference sequence). Trimming cost V 6 bases and J 7 bases; bases outside gene matches: 8.

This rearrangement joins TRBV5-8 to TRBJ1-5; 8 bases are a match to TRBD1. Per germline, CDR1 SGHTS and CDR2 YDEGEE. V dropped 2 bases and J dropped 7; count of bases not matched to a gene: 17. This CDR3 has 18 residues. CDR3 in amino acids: CASSFWQGAISPIQPQHF. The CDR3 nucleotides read TGTGCCAGCAGCTTTTGGCAGGGGGCGATCAGCCCCATCCAGCCCCAGCATTTT.

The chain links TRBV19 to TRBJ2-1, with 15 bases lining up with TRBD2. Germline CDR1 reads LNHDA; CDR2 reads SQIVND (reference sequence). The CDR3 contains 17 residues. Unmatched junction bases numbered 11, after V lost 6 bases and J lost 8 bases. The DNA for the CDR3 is TGTGCCAGTAGACCAGGACTAGCGGGGGGGACTTGGGATGAGCAGTTCTTC. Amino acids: CASRPGLAGGTWDEQFF.

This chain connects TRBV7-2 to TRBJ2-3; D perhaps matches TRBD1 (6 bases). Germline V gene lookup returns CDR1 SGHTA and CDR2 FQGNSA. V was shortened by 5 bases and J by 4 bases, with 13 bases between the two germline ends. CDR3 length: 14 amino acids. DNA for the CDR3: TGTGCCAGCAGCCCTAGGGGGAGTGCAGATACGCAGTATTTT. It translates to CASSPRGSADTQYF.

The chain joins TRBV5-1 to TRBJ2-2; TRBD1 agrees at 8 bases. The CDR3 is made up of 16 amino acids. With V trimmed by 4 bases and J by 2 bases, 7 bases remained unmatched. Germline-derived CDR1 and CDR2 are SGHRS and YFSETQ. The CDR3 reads CASSPRQGTNTGELFF. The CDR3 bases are TGCGCCAGCAGCCCTAGACAGGGGACTAACACCGGGGAGCTGTTTTTT.

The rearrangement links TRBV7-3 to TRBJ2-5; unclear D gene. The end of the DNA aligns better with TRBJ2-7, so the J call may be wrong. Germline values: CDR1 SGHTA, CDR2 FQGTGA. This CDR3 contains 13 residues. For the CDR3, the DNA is TGTGCCAGCAGCCTAGGTGGTGGCTACGAGCAGTACTTC. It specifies CASSLGGGYEQYF.

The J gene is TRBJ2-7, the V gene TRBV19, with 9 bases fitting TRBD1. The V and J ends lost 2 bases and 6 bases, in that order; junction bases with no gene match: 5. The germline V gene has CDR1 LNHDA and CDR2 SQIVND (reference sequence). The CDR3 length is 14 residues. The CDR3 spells CASSIRTGGTEQYF. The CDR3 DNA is TGTGCCAGTAGTATAAGAACAGGGGGCACCGAGCAGTACTTC.